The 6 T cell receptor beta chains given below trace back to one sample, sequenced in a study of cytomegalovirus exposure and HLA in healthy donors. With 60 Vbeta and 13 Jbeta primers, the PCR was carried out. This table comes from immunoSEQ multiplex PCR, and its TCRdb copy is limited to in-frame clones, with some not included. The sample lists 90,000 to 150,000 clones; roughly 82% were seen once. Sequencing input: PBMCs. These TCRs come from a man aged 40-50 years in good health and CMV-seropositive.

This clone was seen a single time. The chain's CDR3 is CASSPQTGTRATEAFF. CDR3 DNA sequence: TGTGCCAGCAGCCCCCAAACAGGGACACGGGCCACTGAAGCTTTCTTT. The chain joins TRBV5-4 to TRBJ1-1; possible D gene TRBD1, 6 bases. CDR3 length equals 16 residues. Looked up from germline, CDR1 is SGHNT and CDR2 is YYREEE (reference sequence). Trimming took 4 bases from V and 4 from J, leaving 20 bases between them. The whole variable domain, filled in from reference TRBV5-4 and TRBJ1-1, reads ETGVTQSPTHLIKTRGQQVTLRCSSQSGHNTVSWYQQALGQGPQFIFQYYREEENGRGNFPPRFSGLQFPNYSSELNVNALELDDSALYLCASSPQTGTRATEAFFGQGTRLTVV.

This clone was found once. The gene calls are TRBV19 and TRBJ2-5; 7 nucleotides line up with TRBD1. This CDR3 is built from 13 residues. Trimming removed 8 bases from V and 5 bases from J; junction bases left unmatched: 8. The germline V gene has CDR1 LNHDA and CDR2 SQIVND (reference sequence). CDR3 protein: CASRDSLRETQYF. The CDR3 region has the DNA TGTGCCAGTCGGGACAGTCTGCGGGAGACCCAGTACTTC.

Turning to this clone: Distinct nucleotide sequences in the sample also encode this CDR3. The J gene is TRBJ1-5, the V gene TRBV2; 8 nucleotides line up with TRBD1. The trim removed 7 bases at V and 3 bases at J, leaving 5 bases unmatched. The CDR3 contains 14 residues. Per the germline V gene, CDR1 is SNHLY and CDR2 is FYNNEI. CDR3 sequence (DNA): TGTGCCAGCACGACGGACAGGGACAATCAGCCCCAGCATTTT. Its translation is CASTTDRDNQPQHF.

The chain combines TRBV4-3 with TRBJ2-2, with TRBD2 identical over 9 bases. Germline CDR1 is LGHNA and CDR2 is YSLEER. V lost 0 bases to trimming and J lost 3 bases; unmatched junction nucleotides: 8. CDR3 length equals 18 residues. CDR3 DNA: TGCGCCAGCAGCCAAGACCCAGCGGGGGGAGGGTACACCGGGGAGCTGTTTTTT. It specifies CASSQDPAGGGYTGELFF.

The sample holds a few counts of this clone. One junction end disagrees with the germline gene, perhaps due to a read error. The CDR3 loop is CASSPTGGGATNIQYF. For the CDR3, the DNA is TGTGCCAGCAGTCCCACCGGCGGGGGGGCCACAAACATTCAGTACTTC. The chain combines TRBV28 with TRBJ2-4, with 9 bases that match TRBD2. Per germline, CDR1 MDHEN and CDR2 SYDVKM. There are 16 residues in the CDR3.

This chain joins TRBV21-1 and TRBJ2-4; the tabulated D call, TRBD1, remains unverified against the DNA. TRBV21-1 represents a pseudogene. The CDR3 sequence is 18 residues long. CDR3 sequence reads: CASSKDSDRGRVTKVQYF. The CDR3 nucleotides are TGTGCCAGCAGCAAAGATTCGGACAGGGGGCGGGTAACGAAAGTTCAGTACTTC.